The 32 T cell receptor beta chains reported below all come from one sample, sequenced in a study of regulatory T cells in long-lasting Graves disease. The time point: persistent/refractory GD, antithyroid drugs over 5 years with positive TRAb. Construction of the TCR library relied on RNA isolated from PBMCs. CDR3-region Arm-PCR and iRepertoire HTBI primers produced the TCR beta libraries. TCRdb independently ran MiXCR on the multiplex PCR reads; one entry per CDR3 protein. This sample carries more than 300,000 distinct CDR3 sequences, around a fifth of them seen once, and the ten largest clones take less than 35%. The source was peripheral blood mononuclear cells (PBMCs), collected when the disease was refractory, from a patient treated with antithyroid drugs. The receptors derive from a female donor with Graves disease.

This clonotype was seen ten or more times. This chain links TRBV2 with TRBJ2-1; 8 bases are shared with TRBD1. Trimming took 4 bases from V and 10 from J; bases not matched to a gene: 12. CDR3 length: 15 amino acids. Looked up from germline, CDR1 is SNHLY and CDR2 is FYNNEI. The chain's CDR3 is CASSGQGIALEEQFF. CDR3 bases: TGTGCCAGCAGTGGACAGGGGATAGCTTTGGAGGAGCAGTTCTTC. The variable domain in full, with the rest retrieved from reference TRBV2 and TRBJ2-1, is EPEVTQTPSHQVTQMGQEVILRCVPISNHLYFYWYRQILGQKVEFLVSFYNNEISEKSEIFDDQFSVERPDGSNFTLKIRSTKLEDSAMYFCASSGQGIALEEQFFGPGTRLTVL.

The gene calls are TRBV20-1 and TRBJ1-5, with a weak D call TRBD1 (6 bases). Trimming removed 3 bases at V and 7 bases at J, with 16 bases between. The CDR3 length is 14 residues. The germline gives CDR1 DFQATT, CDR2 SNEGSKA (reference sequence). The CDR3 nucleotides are TGCAGTGCTAGGGTTTCAGGGGCCTTCCAGCCCCAGCATTTT. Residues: CSARVSGAFQPQHF.

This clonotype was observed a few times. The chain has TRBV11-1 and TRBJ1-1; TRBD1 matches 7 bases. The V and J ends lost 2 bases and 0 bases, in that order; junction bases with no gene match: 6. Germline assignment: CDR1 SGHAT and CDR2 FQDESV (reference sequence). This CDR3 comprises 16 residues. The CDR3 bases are TGTGCCAGCAGCTTACAAGTTGGGACAGTGAACACTGAAGCTTTCTTT. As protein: CASSLQVGTVNTEAFF.

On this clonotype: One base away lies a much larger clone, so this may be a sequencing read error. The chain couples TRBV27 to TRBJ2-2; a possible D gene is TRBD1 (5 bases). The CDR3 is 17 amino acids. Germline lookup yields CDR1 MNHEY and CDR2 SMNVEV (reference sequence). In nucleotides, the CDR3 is TGTGTCAGCAGTACCCAAAAAAGGGGATCCTACACCGGGGAGCTGTTTTTT. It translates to CVSSTQKRGSYTGELFF.

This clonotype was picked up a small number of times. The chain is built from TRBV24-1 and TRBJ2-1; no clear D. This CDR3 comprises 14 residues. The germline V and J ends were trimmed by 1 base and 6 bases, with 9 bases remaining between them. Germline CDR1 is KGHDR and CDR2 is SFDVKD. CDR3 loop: CATSDFRPSNEQFF. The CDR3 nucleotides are TGTGCCACCAGTGATTTTAGGCCTAGCAATGAGCAGTTCTTC.

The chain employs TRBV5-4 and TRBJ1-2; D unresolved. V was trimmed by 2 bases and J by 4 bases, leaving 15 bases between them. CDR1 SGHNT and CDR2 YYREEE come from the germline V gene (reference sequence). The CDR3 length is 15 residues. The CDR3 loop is CASSFWVTASYGYTF. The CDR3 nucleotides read TGTGCCAGCAGCTTCTGGGTCACCGCTAGCTATGGCTACACCTTC.

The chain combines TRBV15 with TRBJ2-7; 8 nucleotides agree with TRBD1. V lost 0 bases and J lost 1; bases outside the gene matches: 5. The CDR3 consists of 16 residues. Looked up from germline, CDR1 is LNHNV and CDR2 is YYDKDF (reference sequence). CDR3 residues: CATSRDQDRVSYEQYF. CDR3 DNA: TGTGCCACCAGCAGAGATCAGGACAGGGTGTCCTACGAGCAGTACTTC.

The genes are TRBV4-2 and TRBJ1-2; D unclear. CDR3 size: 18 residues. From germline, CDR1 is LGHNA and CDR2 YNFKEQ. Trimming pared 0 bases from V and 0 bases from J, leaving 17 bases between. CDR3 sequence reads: CASSQEGYYARANYGYTF. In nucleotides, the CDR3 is TGTGCCAGCAGCCAAGAGGGGTATTACGCTCGAGCTAACTATGGCTACACCTTC.

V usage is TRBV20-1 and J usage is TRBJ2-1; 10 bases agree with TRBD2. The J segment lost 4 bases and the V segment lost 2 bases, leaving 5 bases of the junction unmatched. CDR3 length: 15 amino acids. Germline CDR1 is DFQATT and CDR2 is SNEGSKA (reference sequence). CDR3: CSARLAGVEYNEQFF. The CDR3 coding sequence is TGCAGTGCTAGACTAGCGGGAGTCGAGTACAATGAGCAGTTCTTC.

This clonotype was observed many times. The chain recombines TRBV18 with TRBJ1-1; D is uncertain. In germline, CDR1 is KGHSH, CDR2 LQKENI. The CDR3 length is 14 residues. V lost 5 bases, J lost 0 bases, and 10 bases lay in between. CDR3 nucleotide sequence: TGTGCCAGCTCATCGAACGGGATGAACACTGAAGCTTTCTTT. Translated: CASSSNGMNTEAFF. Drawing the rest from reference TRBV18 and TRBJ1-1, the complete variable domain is NAGVMQNPRHLVRRRGQEARLRCSPMKGHSHVYWYRQLPEEGLKFMVYLQKENIIDESGMPKERFSAEFPKEGPSILRIQQVVRGDSAAYFCASSSNGMNTEAFFGQGTRLTVV.

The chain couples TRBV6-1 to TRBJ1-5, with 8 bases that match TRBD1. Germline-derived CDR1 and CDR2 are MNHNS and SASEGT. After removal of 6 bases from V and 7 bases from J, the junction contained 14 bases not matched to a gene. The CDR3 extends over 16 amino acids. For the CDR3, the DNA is TGTGCCAGCAGACTGACCGGGACAGGCTTCAGCCAGCCCCAGCATTTT. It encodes CASRLTGTGFSQPQHF.

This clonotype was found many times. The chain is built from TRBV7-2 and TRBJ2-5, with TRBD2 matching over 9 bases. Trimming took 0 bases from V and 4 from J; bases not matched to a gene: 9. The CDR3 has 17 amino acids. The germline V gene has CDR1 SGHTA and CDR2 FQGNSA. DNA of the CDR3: TGTGCCAGCAGCTTAGCGTACGGCGGGGGGGCAGGAGAGACCCAGTACTTC. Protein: CASSLAYGGGAGETQYF.

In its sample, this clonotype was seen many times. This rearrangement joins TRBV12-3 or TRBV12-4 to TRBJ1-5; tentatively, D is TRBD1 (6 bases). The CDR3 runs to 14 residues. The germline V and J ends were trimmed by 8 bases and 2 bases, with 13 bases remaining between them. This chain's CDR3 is CASAGDVGNQPQHF. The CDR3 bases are TGTGCCAGCGCAGGGGATGTTGGCAATCAGCCCCAGCATTTT.

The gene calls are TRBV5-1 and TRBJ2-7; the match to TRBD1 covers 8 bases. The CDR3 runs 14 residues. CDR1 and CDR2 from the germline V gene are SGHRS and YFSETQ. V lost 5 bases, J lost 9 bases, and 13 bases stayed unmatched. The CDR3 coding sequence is TGCGCCAGCAGTTACACCGGGACAGGTGGTGGGCAGTACTTC. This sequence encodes CASSYTGTGGGQYF. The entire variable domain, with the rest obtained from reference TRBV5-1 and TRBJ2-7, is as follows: KAGVTQTPRYLIKTRGQQVTLSCSPISGHRSVSWYQQTPGQGLQFLFEYFSETQRNKGNFPGRFSGRQFSNSRSEMNVSTLELGDSALYLCASSYTGTGGGQYFGPGTRLTVT.

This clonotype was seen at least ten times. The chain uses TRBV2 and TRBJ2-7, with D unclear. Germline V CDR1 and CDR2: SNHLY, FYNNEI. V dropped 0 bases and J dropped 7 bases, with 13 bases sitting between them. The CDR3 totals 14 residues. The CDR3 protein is CASSEAPSLGEQYF. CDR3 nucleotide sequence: TGTGCCAGCAGTGAAGCGCCGAGTTTAGGGGAGCAGTACTTC.

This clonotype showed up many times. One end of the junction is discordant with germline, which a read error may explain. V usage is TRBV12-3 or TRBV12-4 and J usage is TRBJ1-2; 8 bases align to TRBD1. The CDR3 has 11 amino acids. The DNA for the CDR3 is TGTGCCAGCAGTTTCCGGGACAGGCCGTACTTC. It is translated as CASSFRDRPYF.

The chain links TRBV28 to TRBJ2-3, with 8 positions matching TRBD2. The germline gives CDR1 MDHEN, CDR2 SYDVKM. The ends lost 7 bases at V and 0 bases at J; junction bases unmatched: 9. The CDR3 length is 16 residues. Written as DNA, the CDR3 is TGTGCCAGCAACCCCTTTAGCGGGATTAGCACAGATACGCAGTATTTT. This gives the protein CASNPFSGISTDTQYF.

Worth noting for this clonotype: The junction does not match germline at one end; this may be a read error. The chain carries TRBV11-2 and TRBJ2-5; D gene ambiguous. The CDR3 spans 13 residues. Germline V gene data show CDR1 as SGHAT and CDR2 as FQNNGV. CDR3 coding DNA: TGCGCCAGCAGCGCTACCTTGTTGGAGACCCAGTACTTC. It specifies CASSATLLETQYF.

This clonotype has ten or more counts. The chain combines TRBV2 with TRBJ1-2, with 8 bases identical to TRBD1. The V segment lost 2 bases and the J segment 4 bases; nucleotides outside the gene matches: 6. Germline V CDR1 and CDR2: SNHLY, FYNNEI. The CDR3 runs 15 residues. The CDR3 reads CASSERGQVRYGYTF. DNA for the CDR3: TGTGCCAGCAGTGAACGGGGACAGGTCCGCTATGGCTACACCTTC.

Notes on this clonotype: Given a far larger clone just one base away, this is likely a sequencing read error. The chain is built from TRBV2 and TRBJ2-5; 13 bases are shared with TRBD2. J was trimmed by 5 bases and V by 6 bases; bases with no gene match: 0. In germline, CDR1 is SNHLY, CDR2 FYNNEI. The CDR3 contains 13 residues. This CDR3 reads CASRTSGGETQYF. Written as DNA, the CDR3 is TGTGCCAGCAGGACTAGCGGGGGGGAGACCCAGTACTTC.

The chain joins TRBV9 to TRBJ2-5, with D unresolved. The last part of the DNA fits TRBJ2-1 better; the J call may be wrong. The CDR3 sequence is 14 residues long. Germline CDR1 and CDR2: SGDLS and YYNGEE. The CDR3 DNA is TGTGCCAGCAGCCCCGGCCAATATGGGAATGAGCAGTTCTTC. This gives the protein CASSPGQYGNEQFF.

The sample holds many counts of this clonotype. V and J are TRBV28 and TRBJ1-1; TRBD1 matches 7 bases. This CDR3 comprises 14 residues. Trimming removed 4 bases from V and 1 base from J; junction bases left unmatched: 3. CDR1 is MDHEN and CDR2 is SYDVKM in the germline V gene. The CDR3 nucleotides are TGTGCCAGCAGTTCGGACAGGCGGAACACTGAAGCTTTCTTT. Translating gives CASSSDRRNTEAFF. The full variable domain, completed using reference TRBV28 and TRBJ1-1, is DVKVTQSSRYLVKRTGEKVFLECVQDMDHENMFWYRQDPGLGLRLIYFSYDVKMKEKGDIPEGYSVSREKKERFSLILESASTNQTSMYLCASSSDRRNTEAFFGQGTRLTVV.

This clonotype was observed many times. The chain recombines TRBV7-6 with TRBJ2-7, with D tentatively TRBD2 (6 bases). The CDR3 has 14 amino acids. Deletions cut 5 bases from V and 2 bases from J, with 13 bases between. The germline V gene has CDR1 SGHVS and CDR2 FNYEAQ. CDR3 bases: TGTGCCAGCAGCCCTGGGACTCTGCCCTACGAGCAGTACTTC. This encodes CASSPGTLPYEQYF.

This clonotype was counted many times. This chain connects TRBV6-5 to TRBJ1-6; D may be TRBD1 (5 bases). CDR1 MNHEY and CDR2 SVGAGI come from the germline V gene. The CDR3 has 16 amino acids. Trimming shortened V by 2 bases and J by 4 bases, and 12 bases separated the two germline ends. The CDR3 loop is CASSYGTELYNSPLHF. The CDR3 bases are TGTGCCAGCAGTTACGGGACGGAACTATATAATTCACCCCTCCACTTT.

The CDR3 DNA reads TGTGCCAGCAGTCCACCGGGACGGAACTATGGCTACACCTTC. It encodes CASSPPGRNYGYTF. The rearrangement links TRBV7-9 to TRBJ1-2; tentative D call: TRBD1 (5 bases). From germline, CDR1 is SEHNR and CDR2 FQNEAQ (reference sequence). V lost 6 bases and J 2 bases, leaving 13 bases between the germline ends. The CDR3 sequence is 14 residues long.

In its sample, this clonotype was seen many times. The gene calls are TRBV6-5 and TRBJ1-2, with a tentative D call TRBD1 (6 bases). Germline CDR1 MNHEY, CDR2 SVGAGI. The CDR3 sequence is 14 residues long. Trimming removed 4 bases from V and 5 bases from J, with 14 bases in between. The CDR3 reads CASSSTGRLYGYTF. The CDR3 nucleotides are TGTGCCAGCAGTTCGACAGGTCGACTTTATGGCTACACCTTC.

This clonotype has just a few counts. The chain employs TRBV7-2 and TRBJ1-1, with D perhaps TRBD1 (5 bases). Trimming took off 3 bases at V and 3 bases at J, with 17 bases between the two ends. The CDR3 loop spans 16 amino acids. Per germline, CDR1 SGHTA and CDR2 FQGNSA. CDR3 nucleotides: TGTGCCAGCAGCTTGCACAAGTGGGGGGGATACACTGAAGCTTTCTTT. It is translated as CASSLHKWGGYTEAFF.

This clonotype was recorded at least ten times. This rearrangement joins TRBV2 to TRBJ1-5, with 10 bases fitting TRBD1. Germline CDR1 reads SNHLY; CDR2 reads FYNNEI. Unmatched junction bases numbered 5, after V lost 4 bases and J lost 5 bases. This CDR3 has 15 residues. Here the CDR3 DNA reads TGTGCCAGCAGTGGGGACAGGGGAATGGATCAGCCCCAGCATTTT. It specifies CASSGDRGMDQPQHF.

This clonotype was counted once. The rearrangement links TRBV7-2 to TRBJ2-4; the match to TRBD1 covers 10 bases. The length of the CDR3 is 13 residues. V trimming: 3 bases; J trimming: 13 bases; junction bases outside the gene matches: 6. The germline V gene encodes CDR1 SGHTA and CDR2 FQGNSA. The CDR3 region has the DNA TGTGCCAGCAGCTTGGACAGGGGGTTACAGCAGTACTTC. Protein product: CASSLDRGLQQYF.

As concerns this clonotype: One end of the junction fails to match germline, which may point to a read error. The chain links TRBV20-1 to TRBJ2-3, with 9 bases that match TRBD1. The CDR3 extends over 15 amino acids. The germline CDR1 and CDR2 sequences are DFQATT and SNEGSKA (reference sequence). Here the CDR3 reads CSARHPGQGTDTQCF. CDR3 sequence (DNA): TGCAGTGCTAGACACCCGGGACAGGGCACAGATACGCAGTGTTTT.

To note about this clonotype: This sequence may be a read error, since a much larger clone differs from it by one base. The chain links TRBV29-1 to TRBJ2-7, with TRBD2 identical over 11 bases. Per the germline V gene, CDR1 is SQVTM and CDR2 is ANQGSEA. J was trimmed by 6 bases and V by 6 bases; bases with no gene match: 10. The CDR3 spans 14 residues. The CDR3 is CSVIRASGRFEQYF. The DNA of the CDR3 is TGCAGCGTCATCAGGGCTAGCGGGAGGTTCGAGCAGTACTTC.

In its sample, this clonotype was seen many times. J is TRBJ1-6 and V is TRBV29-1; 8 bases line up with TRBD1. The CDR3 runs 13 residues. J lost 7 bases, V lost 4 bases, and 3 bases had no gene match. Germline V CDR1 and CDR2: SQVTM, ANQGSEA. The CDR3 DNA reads TGCAGCGTTGGGACAGGGAGGAATTCACCCCTCCACTTT. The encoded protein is CSVGTGRNSPLHF.